The 21 T cell receptor beta chains below come from one sample, sequenced in a study of cytomegalovirus exposure and HLA in healthy donors. Primers included in the PCR were 60 Vbeta and 13 Jbeta primers. Clones were sequenced by immunoSEQ multiplex PCR, and TCRdb holds only the in-frame ones, with some missing. The repertoire holds roughly 110,000 clones, with 70% to 85% as singletons. The sample consisted of PBMCs. The receptors shown here come from a woman younger than 35 in good health and CMV-seronegative.

This chain links TRBV11-2 with TRBJ2-2, with 10 bases lining up with TRBD1. V shed 0 bases, J shed 3 bases, and the junction held 4 bases outside the gene matches. CDR1 and CDR2 from the germline V gene are SGHAT and FQNNGV. This CDR3 region has 17 residues. In DNA form, the CDR3 reads TGTGCCAGCAGCTTAGAGATAGGACAGGGGGACACCGGGGAGCTGTTTTTT. Its protein product is CASSLEIGQGDTGELFF. Together with reference TRBV11-2 and TRBJ2-2, the CDR3 gives the full variable domain: EAGVAQSPRYKIIEKRQSVAFWCNPISGHATLYWYQQILGQGPKLLIQFQNNGVVDDSQLPKDRFSAERLKGVDSTLKIQPAKLEDSAVYLCASSLEIGQGDTGELFFGEGSRLTVL.

This clone was recorded only once. The gene calls are TRBV30 and TRBJ1-5; 8 nucleotides agree with TRBD1. V was pared by 1 base and J by 7 bases, with 3 bases of the junction left unmatched. This CDR3 is 13 amino acids long. Germline assignment: CDR1 GTSNPN and CDR2 SVGIG (reference sequence). CDR3 coding DNA: TGTGCCTGGAGTGGAGACAGGGGACAGCCCCAGCATTTT. Protein: CAWSGDRGQPQHF.

The V and J genes are TRBV28 and TRBJ2-1; D might be TRBD2 (5 bases). This CDR3 region has 15 residues. Germline CDR1 reads MDHEN; CDR2 reads SYDVKM. V shed 3 bases and J shed 5 bases, with 14 bases lying between them. The CDR3 protein is CASSLRGPLDNEQFF. The CDR3 region has the DNA TGTGCCAGCAGTTTGCGCGGGCCGTTAGACAATGAGCAGTTCTTC.

There are a few counts of this clone. The chain carries TRBV2 and TRBJ1-5, with D maybe TRBD1 (5 bases). Germline values: CDR1 SNHLY, CDR2 FYNNEI. The CDR3 runs 15 residues. Deletions cut 7 bases from V and 5 bases from J, with 18 bases between. The CDR3 DNA sequence: TGTGCCAGCAAGAACACAAACAGGAACGATCAGCCCCAGCATTTT. It is translated as CASKNTNRNDQPQHF. Based on the CDR3 plus reference TRBV2 and TRBJ1-5, the full variable domain is EPEVTQTPSHQVTQMGQEVILRCVPISNHLYFYWYRQILGQKVEFLVSFYNNEISEKSEIFDDQFSVERPDGSNFTLKIRSTKLEDSAMYFCASKNTNRNDQPQHFGDGTRLSIL.

This chain uses TRBV11-2 with TRBJ2-3; 11 positions agree with TRBD2. The CDR3 loop spans 16 amino acids. Germline lookup yields CDR1 SGHAT and CDR2 FQNNGV. The V gene end was trimmed by 4 bases and the J gene end by 1 base; junction bases not matched to a gene: 4. CDR3 coding DNA: TGTGCCAGCAGCTCATATAGCGGGGGGGGCACAGATACGCAGTATTTT. It specifies CASSSYSGGGTDTQYF.

This chain uses TRBV4-3 with TRBJ2-2; D might be TRBD2 (6 bases). The CDR3 length is 16 residues. Germline V CDR1 and CDR2: LGHNA, YSLEER. The V end lost 0 bases, the J end lost 7 bases, and 15 bases lay between the germline ends. CDR3 coding DNA: TGCGCCAGCAGCCAAGATTGGGGAGGTTGGAGCGGGGAGCTGTTTTTT. As protein: CASSQDWGGWSGELFF.

The V call is TRBV2, the J call TRBJ1-5; TRBD1 matches 7 bases. Unmatched junction bases numbered 5, after V lost 6 bases and J lost 3 bases. In germline, CDR1 is SNHLY, CDR2 FYNNEI. This CDR3 is built from 14 residues. The DNA of the CDR3 is TGTGCCAGCAGGGGACAGTACTTCAATCAGCCCCAGCATTTT. Residues: CASRGQYFNQPQHF.

There are a few counts of this clone. The rearrangement links TRBV6-6 to TRBJ2-1, with 7 bases lining up with TRBD2. The germline gives CDR1 MNHNY, CDR2 SVGAGI (reference sequence). The CDR3 length is 16 residues. The V segment lost 7 bases and the J segment 6 bases; nucleotides outside the gene matches: 15. The CDR3 DNA is TGTGCCAGCACCCAATTTTCGGGAGGAGGGCCCAATGAGCAGTTCTTC. It specifies CASTQFSGGGPNEQFF.

Concerning this clone: At one of its ends the junction is not consistent with the germline gene, which may arise from a read error. This chain links TRBV18 with TRBJ1-4; 9 bases agree with TRBD1. This CDR3 comprises 17 residues. In germline, CDR1 is KGHSH, CDR2 LQKENI. CDR3 region: CASSPLSTGGSSEKLFF. For the CDR3, the DNA is TGTGCCAGCTCTCCACTGTCGACAGGGGGGTCGAGCGAAAAACTGTTTTTT. The whole variable domain, filled in from reference TRBV18 and TRBJ1-4, reads NAGVMQNPRHLVRRRGQEARLRCSPMKGHSHVYWYRQLPEEGLKFMVYLQKENIIDESGMPKERFSAEFPKEGPSILRIQQVVRGDSAAYFCASSPLSTGGSSEKLFFGSGTQLSVL.

CDR3 loop: CASSQTGDTEAFF. CDR3 in DNA: TGTGCCAGCAGTCAGACAGGGGACACTGAAGCTTTCTTT. J is TRBJ1-1 and V is TRBV2; 8 bases map to TRBD1. The V segment lost 5 bases and the J segment 3 bases; nucleotides outside the gene matches: 2. The CDR3 has 13 residues. Per the germline V gene, CDR1 is SNHLY and CDR2 is FYNNEI.

The chain employs TRBV20-1 and TRBJ1-2; 7 bases map to TRBD1. The CDR3 totals 11 residues. The germline V gene has CDR1 DFQATT and CDR2 SNEGSKA (reference sequence). V dropped 5 bases and J dropped 8; count of bases not matched to a gene: 5. The CDR3 here is CSAYRGSGYTF. The CDR3 DNA reads as TGCAGTGCTTACAGGGGAAGCGGCTACACCTTC.

The chain employs TRBV21-1 and TRBJ2-5; the table assigns TRBD2, which was not confirmed against the DNA. TRBV21-1 is a known pseudogene. This CDR3 is built from 11 residues. CDR3 coding DNA: TGTGCCAGCAGCCGGTTAGAGACCCAGTACTTC. This encodes CASSRLETQYF.

The CDR3 reads CASSHGLRVGETQYF. As DNA, the CDR3 is TGTGCCAGCAGCCACGGGTTGCGGGTAGGAGAGACCCAGTACTTC. The rearrangement uses TRBV28 and TRBJ2-5, with a weak D call TRBD2 (5 bases). The V gene lost 6 bases and the J gene lost 4 bases, with 18 bases spanning the gap. This CDR3 has 15 amino acids. The germline gives CDR1 MDHEN, CDR2 SYDVKM.

J is TRBJ1-5 and V is TRBV4-1, with D hard to call. The CDR3 spans 17 residues. Looked up from germline, CDR1 is MGHRA and CDR2 is YSYEKL. Trimming took off 2 bases at V and 1 base at J, with 15 bases between the two ends. The CDR3 nucleotides read TGCGCCAGCAGCCAATCCTCGACGGGAAGAAGCAATCAGCCCCAGCATTTT. Translating it yields CASSQSSTGRSNQPQHF.

This CDR3 is CASSRTGPGGELFF. CDR3 sequence (DNA): TGTGCCAGCAGCCGTACAGGGCCGGGCGGGGAGCTGTTTTTT. The gene calls are TRBV14 and TRBJ2-2; D may be TRBD1 (6 bases). V was shortened by 4 bases and J by 7 bases, with 13 bases between the two germline ends. The CDR3 runs 14 residues. Per the germline V gene, CDR1 is SGHDN and CDR2 is FVKESK.

This chain uses TRBV27 with TRBJ1-6; D is unclear. The length of the CDR3 is 15 residues. V lost 3 bases, J lost 3 bases, and 9 bases lay in between. Germline values: CDR1 MNHEY, CDR2 SMNVEV (reference sequence). CDR3 protein: CASSFWQNYNSPLHF. CDR3 in DNA: TGTGCCAGCAGTTTTTGGCAAAACTATAATTCACCCCTCCACTTT.

This chain connects TRBV7-8 to TRBJ2-2, with 16 bases fitting TRBD2. Looked up from germline, CDR1 is SGHVS and CDR2 is FQNEAQ. The CDR3 loop spans 19 amino acids. V lost 5 bases and J lost 6; bases outside the gene matches: 12. The CDR3 nucleotides are TGTGCCAGCAGCAAACCCGGGACTAGCGGGAGGGGGCGCTCCGGGGAGCTGTTTTTT. This translates into CASSKPGTSGRGRSGELFF.

The chain links TRBV7-9 to TRBJ1-1; D perhaps matches TRBD1 (5 bases). Trimming pared 5 bases from V and 4 bases from J, leaving 11 bases between. The CDR3 length is 13 residues. CDR1 SEHNR and CDR2 FQNEAQ come from the germline V gene (reference sequence). This CDR3 is CASSQGVSTEAFF. CDR3 in DNA: TGTGCCAGCAGCCAAGGGGTTTCCACTGAAGCTTTCTTT.

The rearrangement links TRBV5-3 to TRBJ1-2; D unclear. TRBV5-3 is an ORF, and what it does is uncertain. Trimming cost V 1 base and J 4 bases, with 8 bases left between them. The CDR3 covers 13 residues. CDR3 nucleotides: TGTGCCAGAAGCTTGTTGAGGTGCTATGGCTACACCTTC. Amino acid sequence: CARSLLRCYGYTF.

This chain joins TRBV30 and TRBJ1-2, with 8 bases matching TRBD1. Looked up from germline, CDR1 is GTSNPN and CDR2 is SVGIG (reference sequence). The V gene end was trimmed by 4 bases and the J gene end by 8 bases; junction bases not matched to a gene: 6. The CDR3 runs to 12 residues. The CDR3 loop reads CAWNPGQEGYTF. In DNA form, the CDR3 reads TGTGCCTGGAATCCGGGACAGGAGGGCTACACCTTC. Combining the CDR3 with reference TRBV30 and TRBJ1-2 gives the whole variable domain SQTIHQWPATLVQPVGSPLSLECTVEGTSNPNLYWYRQAAGRGLQLLFYSVGIGQISSEVPQNLSASRPQDRQFILSSKKLLLSDSGFYLCAWNPGQEGYTFGSGTRLTVV.

The CDR3 sequence is CASSGQRADTQYF. The CDR3 DNA reads TGCGCCAGCAGCGGACAGAGAGCAGATACGCAGTATTTT. V gene TRBV10-1 combines with J gene TRBJ2-3; tentatively, D is TRBD1 (6 bases). This CDR3 comprises 13 residues. Germline-derived CDR1 and CDR2 are WNHNN and SYGVQD (reference sequence). V lost 6 bases and J lost 4, with 11 bases in between.